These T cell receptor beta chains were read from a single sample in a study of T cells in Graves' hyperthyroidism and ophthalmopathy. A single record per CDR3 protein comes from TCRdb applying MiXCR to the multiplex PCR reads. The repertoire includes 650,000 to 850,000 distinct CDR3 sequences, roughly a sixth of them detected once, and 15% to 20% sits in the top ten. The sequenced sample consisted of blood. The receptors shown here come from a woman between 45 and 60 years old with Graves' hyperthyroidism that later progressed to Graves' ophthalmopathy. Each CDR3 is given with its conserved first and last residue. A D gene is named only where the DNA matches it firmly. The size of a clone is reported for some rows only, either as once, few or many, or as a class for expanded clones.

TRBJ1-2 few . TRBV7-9 CASSLGEHGYTF TGTGCCAGCAGCTTAGGGGAGCATGGCTACACCTTC
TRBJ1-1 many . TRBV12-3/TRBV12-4 CASTMGLGWTEAFF TGTGCCAGCACCATGGGGCTAGGGTGGACTGAAGCTTTCTTT
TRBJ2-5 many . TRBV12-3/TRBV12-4 CASTLAGAWETQYF TGTGCCAGCACCCTGGCAGGGGCCTGGGAGACCCAGTACTTC
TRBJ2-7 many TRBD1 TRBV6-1 CASMWGQGTYEQYF TGTGCCAGCATGTGGGGACAGGGCACCTACGAGCAGTACTTC
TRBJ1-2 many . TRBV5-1 CASSLVARDNYGYTF TGCGCCAGCAGCTTGGTGGCCAGGGATAACTATGGCTACACCTTC
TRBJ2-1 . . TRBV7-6 CASSFSGPGPEQFF TGTGCCAGCAGCTTTTCAGGCCCGGGCCCCGAGCAGTTCTTC
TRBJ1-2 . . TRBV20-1 CSAREDRWGYTF TGCAGTGCTAGGGAAGACCGGTGGGGCTACACCTTC
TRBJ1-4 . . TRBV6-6 CASSYSGQLKEKLLF TGTGCCAGCAGTTACTCGGGGCAATTGAAGGAAAAACTGCTTTTT
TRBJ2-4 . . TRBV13 CASSFGRPLAKNIQYF TGTGCCAGCAGCTTTGGACGTCCCCTAGCCAAAAACATTCAGTACTTC
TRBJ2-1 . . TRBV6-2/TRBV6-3 CASSRENEQFF TGTGCCAGCAGTCGGGAAAATGAGCAGTTCTTC
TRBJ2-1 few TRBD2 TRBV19 CASKFDAGGLNEQFF TGTGCCAGTAAATTCGACGCGGGAGGACTCAATGAGCAGTTCTTC
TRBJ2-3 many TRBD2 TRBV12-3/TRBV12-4 CASSRTSGGTDTQYF TGTGCCAGCAGCCGGACTAGCGGCGGAACAGATACGCAGTATTTT
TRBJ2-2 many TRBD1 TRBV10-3 CAIRDREVVGTGELFF TGTGCCATCCGGGACAGGGAAGTTGTTGGCACCGGGGAGCTGTTTTTT
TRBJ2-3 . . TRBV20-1 CSPWASTDTQYF TGCAGTCCATGGGCGTCCACAGATACGCAGTATTTT
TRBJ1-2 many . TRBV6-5 CASSYRPLDGYTF TGTGCCAGCAGTTACCGTCCCCTGGATGGCTACACCTTC
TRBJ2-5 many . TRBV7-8 CASSLAGRGGETQYF TGTGCCAGCAGCTTAGCAGGCAGAGGGGGGGAGACCCAGTACTTC
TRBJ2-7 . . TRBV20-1 CSAQRSRGHGAYEQYF TGCAGTGCGCAAAGAAGTAGGGGCCATGGCGCCTACGAGCAGTACTTC
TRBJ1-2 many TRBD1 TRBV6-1 CASSRLGQGSHGYTF TGTGCCAGCAGTCGGTTGGGACAGGGGAGTCATGGCTACACCTTC
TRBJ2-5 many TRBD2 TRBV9 CASSVFAGGQEAQYF TGTGCCAGCAGCGTATTCGCGGGGGGCCAAGAGGCCCAGTACTTC
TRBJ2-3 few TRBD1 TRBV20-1 CSARTGQGGTSTDTQYF TGCAGTGCTAGAACCGGACAGGGGGGGACTAGCACAGATACGCAGTATTTT
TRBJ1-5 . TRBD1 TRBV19 CASTSPGTGSQPQHF TGTGCCAGTACCTCGCCCGGGACAGGGAGTCAGCCCCAGCATTTT
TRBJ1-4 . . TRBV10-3 CAISESGDEKLFF TGTGCCATCAGTGAGTCGGGGGATGAAAAACTGTTTTTT
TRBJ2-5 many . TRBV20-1 CSAWAPPGETQYF TGCAGTGCTTGGGCCCCCCCTGGGGAGACCCAGTACTTC
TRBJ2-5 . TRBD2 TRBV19 CASSSPWTSLEETQYF TGTGCCAGTAGTAGCCCCTGGACTAGCCTGGAAGAGACCCAGTACTTC
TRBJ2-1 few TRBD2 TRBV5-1 CASSARGNSYNEQFF TGCGCCAGCAGCGCGCGGGGGAACTCCTACAATGAGCAGTTCTTC
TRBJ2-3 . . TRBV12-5 CASGPRLTDTQYF TGTGCTAGTGGTCCCAGACTCACAGATACGCAGTATTTT
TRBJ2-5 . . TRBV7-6 CASSRREGLLQETQYF TGTGCCAGCAGCCGGAGGGAAGGGCTCCTTCAAGAGACCCAGTACTTC
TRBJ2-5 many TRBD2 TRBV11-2 CASSLDLLAGQETQYF TGTGCCAGCAGCTTAGACCTACTAGCGGGGCAAGAGACCCAGTACTTC
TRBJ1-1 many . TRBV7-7 CASTKLQGNTEAFF TGTGCTAGCACCAAATTACAGGGGAACACTGAAGCTTTCTTT
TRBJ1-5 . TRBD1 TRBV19 CASSIRTGDQPQHF TGTGCCAGTAGTATCAGGACAGGGGATCAGCCCCAGCATTTT
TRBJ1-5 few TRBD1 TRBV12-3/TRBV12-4 CASSPGQGLVQPQHF TGTGCCAGCAGCCCGGGACAGGGTCTGGTTCAGCCCCAGCATTTT
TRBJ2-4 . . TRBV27 CASSHDAGIAKNIQYF TGTGCCAGCAGTCACGACGCAGGGATAGCCAAAAACATTCAGTACTTC
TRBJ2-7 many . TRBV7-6 CASTQSGVSSEQYF TGTGCCAGCACCCAAAGTGGGGTCTCGTCCGAGCAGTACTTC
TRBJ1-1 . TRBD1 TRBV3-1 CASSQGDRAGAFF TGTGCCAGCAGCCAAGGTGACAGGGCGGGAGCTTTCTTT
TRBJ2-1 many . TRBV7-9 CASSLDVGPNEQFF TGTGCCAGCAGCTTAGACGTAGGGCCCAATGAGCAGTTCTTC
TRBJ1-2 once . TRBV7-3 CASSLGRGPNHGYTF TGTGCCAGCAGCTTAGGGCGGGGGCCCAACCATGGCTACACCTTC
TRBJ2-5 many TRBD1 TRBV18 CASSPPTGEETQYF TGTGCCAGCTCACCACCTACAGGGGAAGAGACCCAGTACTTC
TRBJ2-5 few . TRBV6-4 CATRESGGETQYF TGTGCCACTCGGGAATCCGGGGGAGAGACCCAGTACTTC
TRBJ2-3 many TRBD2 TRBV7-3 CASSLRAGDTDTQYF TGTGCCAGCAGCTTAAGAGCGGGGGACACAGATACGCAGTATTTT
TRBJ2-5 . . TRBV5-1 CASGPHGFQETQYF TGCGCCAGCGGGCCCCACGGTTTTCAAGAGACCCAGTACTTC
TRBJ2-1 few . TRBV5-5 CASSLTPRSYNEQFF TGTGCCAGCAGCTTAACCCCTCGCTCCTACAATGAGCAGTTCTTC
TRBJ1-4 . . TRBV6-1 CASRPSGGLAEKLFF TGTGCCAGCAGGCCCTCGGGAGGGCTTGCTGAAAAACTGTTTTTT
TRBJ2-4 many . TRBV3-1 CASSQEYGIPKNIQYF TGTGCCAGCAGCCAAGAGTACGGTATTCCCAAAAACATTCAGTACTTC
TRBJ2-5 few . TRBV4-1 CASSYDRTEDHRGTQYF TGCGCCAGCAGCTATGACAGGACGGAGGATCACCGAGGGACCCAGTACTTC
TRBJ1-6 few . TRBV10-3 CAISESSPGRDSPLHF TGTGCCATCAGTGAGTCGAGCCCAGGGCGGGATTCACCCCTCCACTTT
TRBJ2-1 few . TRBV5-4 CASSLDGGGYNEQFF TGTGCCAGCAGCTTGGACGGCGGAGGATACAATGAGCAGTTCTTC
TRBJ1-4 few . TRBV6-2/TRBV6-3 CASSYSNPYSTATNEKLFF TGTGCCAGCAGTTACTCGAATCCTTATAGTACTGCAACTAATGAAAAACTGTTTTTT
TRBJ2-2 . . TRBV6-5 CASSYSNRNTGELFF TGTGCCAGCAGTTACTCGAACAGAAACACCGGGGAGCTGTTTTTT
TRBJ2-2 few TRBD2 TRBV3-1 CASSPPGLGGTGELFF TGTGCCAGCAGCCCCCCGGGACTAGGAGGGACCGGGGAGCTGTTTTTT
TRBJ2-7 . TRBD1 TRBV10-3 CAISDPGTGVSYEQYF TGTGCCATCAGTGACCCCGGGACAGGGGTCTCCTACGAGCAGTACTTC
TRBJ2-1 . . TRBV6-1 CASSDPAGASNNEQFF TGTGCCAGCAGTGATCCGGCGGGGGCCTCCAACAATGAGCAGTTCTTC
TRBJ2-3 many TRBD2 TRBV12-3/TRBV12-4 CASSFSSGWGDTQYF TGTGCCAGCAGTTTCAGTAGCGGGTGGGGAGATACGCAGTATTTT
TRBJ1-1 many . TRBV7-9 CASSPLDKNTEAFF TGTGCCAGCAGCCCACTCGACAAGAACACTGAAGCTTTCTTT
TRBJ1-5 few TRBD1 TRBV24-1 CATSDLPGQINQPQHF TGTGCCACCAGTGACCTACCGGGACAGATCAATCAGCCCCAGCATTTT
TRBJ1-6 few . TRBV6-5 CASSYPDADNSPLHF TGTGCCAGCAGTTACCCCGACGCGGATAATTCACCCCTCCACTTT
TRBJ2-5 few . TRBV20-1 CSARETAETQYF TGCAGTGCTAGAGAAACGGCAGAGACCCAGTACTTC
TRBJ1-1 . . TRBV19 CASRIGGKNTEAFF TGTGCCAGTAGAATAGGTGGCAAGAACACTGAAGCTTTCTTT